The rows below give T cell receptor beta chains drawn from one sample of a study of OX40 agonist ivuxolimab in advanced cancers. Sequencing used immunoSEQ multiplex PCR; TCRdb keeps in-frame clones, though not all of them. The repertoire holds over 55,000 clones, with roughly 84% as singletons. The sequencing used CD4+ or CD8+ T cells sorted from blood, collected in a trial of the OX40 agonist ivuxolimab. All receptors derive from an adult with an advanced solid tumor such as melanoma, head and neck, liver or kidney cancer. Both conserved end residues are trimmed from each CDR3.

TRBJ2-1 | TRBV7-3 | ASSSSLGGTYNEQF
TRBJ2-7 | TRBV5-1 | ASSLGGEITPQQY
TRBJ2-5 | TRBV7-3 | ASSPWGGQETQY
TRBJ1-2 | TRBV7-9 | ASSPGEGTLV
TRBJ1-2 | TRBV28 | ASSSLYVVANGYT
TRBJ2-5 | TRBV7-9 | ASSPRTAQETQY
TRBJ1-5 | TRBV2 | ASHPGVNQPQH
TRBJ2-2 | TRBV30 | AWKKGLDTGELF
TRBJ2-1 | TRBV7-9 | ASSTTRTSGYSYNEQF
TRBJ1-2 | TRBV6-5 | ASSSTYGYT
TRBJ2-1 | TRBV5-1 | ASSLMSRNEQF
TRBJ1-5 | TRBV6-4 | ASSDPPGRSLNQPQH
TRBJ2-1 | TRBV5-1 | ASSWGGSLNNEQF
TRBJ1-6 | TRBV6-5 | ASRPPGDNSPLH
TRBJ2-6 | TRBV28 | ASSLSGSGANVLT
TRBJ1-2 | TRBV27 | ASTSAATGNYGYT
TRBJ1-1 | TRBV5-1 | ASSLDGGFTEAF
TRBJ2-6 | TRBV6-1 | ASTLRGGGANVLT
TRBJ2-1 | TRBV19 | ASSDRDRGRNEQF
TRBJ1-5 | TRBV15 | ATSPSYQQPQH
TRBJ2-3 | TRBV19 | ASLVAGTDTQY
TRBJ2-7 | TRBV19 | ASSSPATGKPYEQY
TRBJ1-4 | TRBV7-9 | ASSSTGGEGEKLF
TRBJ2-5 | TRBV2 | ASSDGWFGETQY
TRBJ1-3 | TRBV28 | ASSPPRFDWGNTIY
TRBJ2-1 | TRBV19 | ASSIRLAGVENEQF
TRBJ1-2 | TRBV28 | ASNFGAVANYGYT
TRBJ2-7 | TRBV28 | ASAGTSGRGYSSYEQY
TRBJ2-3 | TRBV10-3 | AISRLAGSTDTQY
TRBJ2-7 | TRBV2 | ASTQTSGYEQY
TRBJ1-5 | TRBV30 | AWSGGDRAQPQH
TRBJ2-3 | TRBV5-1 | ASSPRLAGSTDTQY
TRBJ2-2 | TRBV27 | ASRVAGAWAGELF
TRBJ2-3 | TRBV4-2 | ASSQDIRTGGWSDTQY
TRBJ1-2 | TRBV5-1 | ASSWGTQDYGYT
TRBJ2-5 | TRBV7-3 | ASSFSGGHGETQY
TRBJ1-2 | TRBV6-5 | ASSKDPRRYYGYT
TRBJ2-5 | TRBV29-1 | SGGRGRETQY
NA | TRBV5-4 | ASSYSKASETYEQY
TRBJ2-5 | TRBV6-1 | ASSETGGGKTQY
TRBJ1-1 | TRBV7-2 | ASSRNRPQGNTEAF
TRBJ2-3 | TRBV7-3 | ASSPNTDTQY
TRBJ1-1 | TRBV10-2 | ASTIRARTEAF
TRBJ2-5 | TRBV18 | ASSPQGLETQY
TRBJ2-2 | TRBV2 | ASSPVRGGTGELF
TRBJ2-3 | TRBV6-1 | ASSGTSGADTQY
TRBJ2-7 | TRBV25-1 | ASEGRQGMREQY